This TCR beta chain was found in a study of CD8+ T cells in alopecia areata. Findings of the study overall: Many expanded lesional clones persisted in scalp and blood during tofacitinib. Scalp sequencing also captures normal skin's resident alphabeta T cells.

This CDR3 has 16 residues. J lost 8 bases, V lost 0 bases, and 11 bases had no gene match. Treatment: oral pan-JAK inhibitor, 5-10 mg twice daily. For this clone: Its cognate antigen is unknown.

The authors extracted RNA and reverse transcribed it into cDNA as the sequencing template. The protocol was immunoSEQ multiplex PCR, while the TCRdb copy is restricted to in-frame clones and leaves out a portion. The data contain tens of thousands of clones, approximately 70% of them singletons. The chain links TRBV23-1 to TRBJ2-3, with TRBD1 matching 7 bases. TRBV23-1 is marked as an open reading frame, function uncertain. The origin of this receptor is a human donor with alopecia areata. The specimen comprised CD8+ T cells sorted from blood, sampled at roughly week 45, from a patient treated with tofacitinib. The CDR3: CASSQSVRGPECTQYF. CDR3 bases: TGCGCCAGCAGTCAATCCGTAAGGGGGCCTGAGTGTACGCAGTATTTT.